This T cell receptor beta chain appears in the sequencing data of a study of blood T cell repertoires in COVID-19. Study overall: COVID-19 samples, acute and convalescent, were from the United States, Italy and Spain.

Seattle's enrolled individuals joined amid active infection and were then monitored longitudinally. Per the original data handling: Reference gene primer amplification in the assay estimated nucleated cell counts. Method: immunoSEQ multiplex PCR; TCRdb's copy keeps in-frame clones and lacks some. That table gives V, J and clone size, and the DNA gave D and trimming. Among 540,000 or so clones, roughly nine tenths were seen once, and the ten largest hold 7.8%. The V end lost 3 bases, the J end lost 1 base, and 11 bases lay between the germline ends. Germline lookup yields CDR1 KGHDR and CDR2 SFDVKD. The CDR3 is made up of 15 amino acids.

The TCR sequence derives from a woman aged 50 to 60 with COVID-19, enrolled during active disease. The chain has TRBV24-1 and TRBJ2-5, with a possible D match to TRBD2 (7 bases). The specimen was peripheral blood. The CDR3, as DNA: TGTGCCACCAGTGATCACGGGGGGCCCCAAGAGACCCAGTACTTC. This codes for CATSDHGGPQETQYF.